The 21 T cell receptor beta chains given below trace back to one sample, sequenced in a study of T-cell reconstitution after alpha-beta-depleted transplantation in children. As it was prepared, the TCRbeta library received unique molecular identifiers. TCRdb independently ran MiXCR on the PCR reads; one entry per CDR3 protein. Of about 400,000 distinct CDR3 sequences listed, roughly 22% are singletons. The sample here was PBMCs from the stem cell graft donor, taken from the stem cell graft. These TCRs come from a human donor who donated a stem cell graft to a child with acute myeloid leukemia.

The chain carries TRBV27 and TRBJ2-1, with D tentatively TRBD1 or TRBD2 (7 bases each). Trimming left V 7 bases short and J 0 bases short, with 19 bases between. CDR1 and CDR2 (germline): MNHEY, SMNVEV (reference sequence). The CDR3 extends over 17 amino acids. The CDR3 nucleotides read TGTGCCAGCAACCTCAGGGGGGGGATTAGCTCCTACAATGAGCAGTTCTTC. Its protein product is CASNLRGGISSYNEQFF.

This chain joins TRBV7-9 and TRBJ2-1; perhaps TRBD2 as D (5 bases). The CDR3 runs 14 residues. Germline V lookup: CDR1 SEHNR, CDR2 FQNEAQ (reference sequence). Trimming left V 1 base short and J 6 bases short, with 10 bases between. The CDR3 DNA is TGTGCCAGCAGCTTAGTTCCGGGGATCAATGAGCAGTTCTTC. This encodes CASSLVPGINEQFF.

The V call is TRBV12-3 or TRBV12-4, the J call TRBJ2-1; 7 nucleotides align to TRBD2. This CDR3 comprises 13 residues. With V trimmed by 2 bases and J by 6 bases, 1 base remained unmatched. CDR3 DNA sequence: TGTGCCAGCAGTTTACTAGCGGTCAATGAGCAGTTCTTC. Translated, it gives CASSLLAVNEQFF.

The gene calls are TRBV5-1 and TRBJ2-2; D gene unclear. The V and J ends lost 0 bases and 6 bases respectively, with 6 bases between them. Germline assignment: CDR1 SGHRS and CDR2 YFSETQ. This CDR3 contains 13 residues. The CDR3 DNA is TGCGCCAGCAGCTTGGCAAGGTCCGGGGAGCTGTTTTTT. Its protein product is CASSLARSGELFF.

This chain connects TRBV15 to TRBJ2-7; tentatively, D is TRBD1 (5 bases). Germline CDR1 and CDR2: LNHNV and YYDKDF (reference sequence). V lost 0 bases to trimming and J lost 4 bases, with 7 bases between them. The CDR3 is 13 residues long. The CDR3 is CATSRDQGYEQYF. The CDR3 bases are TGTGCCACCAGCAGAGATCAGGGTTACGAGCAGTACTTC.

This CDR3 is CASSSQAPSVQYF. The CDR3 DNA sequence: TGTGCCAGCAGTTCCCAAGCCCCTTCGGTTCAGTACTTC. The rearrangement links TRBV12-3 or TRBV12-4 to TRBJ2-4; D is unclear. This CDR3 has 13 amino acids. V dropped 4 bases and J dropped 11 bases, with 15 bases sitting between them.

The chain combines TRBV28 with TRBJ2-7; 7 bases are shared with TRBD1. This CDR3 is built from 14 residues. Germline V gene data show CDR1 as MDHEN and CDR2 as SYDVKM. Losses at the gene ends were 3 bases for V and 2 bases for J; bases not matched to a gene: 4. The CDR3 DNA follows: TGTGCCAGCAGTTTTGACAGGGTTACCTACGAGCAGTACTTC. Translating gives CASSFDRVTYEQYF.

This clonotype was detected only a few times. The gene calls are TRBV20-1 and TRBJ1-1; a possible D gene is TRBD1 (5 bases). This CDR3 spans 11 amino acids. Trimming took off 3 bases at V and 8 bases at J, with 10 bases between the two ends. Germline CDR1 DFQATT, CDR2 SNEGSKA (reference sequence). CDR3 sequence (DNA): TGCAGTGCTAGGGAGGGGTCGGAAGCTTTCTTT. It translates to CSAREGSEAFF.

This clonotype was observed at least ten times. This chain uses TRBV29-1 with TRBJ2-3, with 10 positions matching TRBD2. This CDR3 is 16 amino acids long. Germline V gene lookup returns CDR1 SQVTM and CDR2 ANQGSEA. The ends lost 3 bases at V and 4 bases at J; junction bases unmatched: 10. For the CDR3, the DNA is TGCAGCGTTGATTTGGCTAGCGGGAGTGGAGCAGATACGCAGTATTTT. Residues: CSVDLASGSGADTQYF.

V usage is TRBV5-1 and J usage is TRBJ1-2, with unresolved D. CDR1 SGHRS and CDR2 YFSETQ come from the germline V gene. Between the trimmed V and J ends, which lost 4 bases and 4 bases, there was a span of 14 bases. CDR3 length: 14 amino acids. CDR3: CASSGGGAIYGYTF. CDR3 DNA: TGCGCCAGCAGCGGTGGTGGCGCTATCTATGGCTACACCTTC.

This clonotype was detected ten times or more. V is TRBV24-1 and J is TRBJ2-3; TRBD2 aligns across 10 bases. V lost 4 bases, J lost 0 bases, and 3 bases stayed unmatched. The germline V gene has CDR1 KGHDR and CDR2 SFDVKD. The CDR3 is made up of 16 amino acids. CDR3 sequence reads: CATSERTSGSTDTQYF. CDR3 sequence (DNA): TGTGCCACCAGTGAACGGACTAGCGGTAGCACAGATACGCAGTATTTT.

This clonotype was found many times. The chain's CDR3 is CSVGLAGDTQYF. CDR3 coding DNA: TGCAGCGTGGGGCTAGCGGGAGATACGCAGTATTTT. The J gene is TRBJ2-3, the V gene TRBV29-1; 8 nucleotides line up with TRBD2. In germline, CDR1 is SQVTM, CDR2 ANQGSEA. CDR3 length: 12 residues. Trimming cost V 6 bases and J 5 bases; bases outside gene matches: 4.

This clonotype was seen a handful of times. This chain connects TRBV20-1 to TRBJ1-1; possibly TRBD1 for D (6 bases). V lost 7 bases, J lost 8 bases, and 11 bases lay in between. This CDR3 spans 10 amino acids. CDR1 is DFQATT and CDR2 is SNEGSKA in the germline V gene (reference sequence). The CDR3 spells CSVGGVEAFF. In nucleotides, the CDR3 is TGCAGTGTGGGGGGCGTGGAAGCTTTCTTT.

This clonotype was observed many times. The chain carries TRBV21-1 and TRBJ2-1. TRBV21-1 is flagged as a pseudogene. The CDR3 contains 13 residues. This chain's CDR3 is CASSKGPHNEQFF. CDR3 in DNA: TGTGCCAGCAGCAAAGGCCCTCACAATGAGCAGTTCTTC.

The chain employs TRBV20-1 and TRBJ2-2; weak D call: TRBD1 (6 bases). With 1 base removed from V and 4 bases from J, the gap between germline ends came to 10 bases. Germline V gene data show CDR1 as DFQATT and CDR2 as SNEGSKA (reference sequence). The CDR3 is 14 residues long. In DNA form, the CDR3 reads TGCAGTGCTAGAGTAGGACAGCCCACCGGGGAGCTGTTTTTT. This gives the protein CSARVGQPTGELFF.

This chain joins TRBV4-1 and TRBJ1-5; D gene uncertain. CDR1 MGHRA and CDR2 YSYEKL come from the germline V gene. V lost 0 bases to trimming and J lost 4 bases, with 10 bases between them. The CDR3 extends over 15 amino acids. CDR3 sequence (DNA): TGCGCCAGCAGCCAAGAAAGCATGGGGAATCAGCCCCAGCATTTT. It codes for CASSQESMGNQPQHF.

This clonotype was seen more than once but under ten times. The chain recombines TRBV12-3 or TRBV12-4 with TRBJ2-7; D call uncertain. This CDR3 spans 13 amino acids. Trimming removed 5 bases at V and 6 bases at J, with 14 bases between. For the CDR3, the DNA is TGTGCCAGCAGTCGGGTTCAGGAAGGCGAGCAGTACTTC. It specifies CASSRVQEGEQYF.

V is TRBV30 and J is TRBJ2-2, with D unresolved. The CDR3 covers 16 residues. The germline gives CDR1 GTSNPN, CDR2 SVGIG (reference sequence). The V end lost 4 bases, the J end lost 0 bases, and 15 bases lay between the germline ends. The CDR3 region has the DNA TGTGCCTGGATGAGCAGAACCTCTCCGAACACCGGGGAGCTGTTTTTT. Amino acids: CAWMSRTSPNTGELFF.

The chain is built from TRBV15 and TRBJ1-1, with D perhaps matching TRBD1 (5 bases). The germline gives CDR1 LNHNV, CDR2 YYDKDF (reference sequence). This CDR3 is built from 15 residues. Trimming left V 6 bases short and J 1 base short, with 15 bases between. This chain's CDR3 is CATRAPGRRNTEAFF. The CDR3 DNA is TGTGCCACCAGGGCACCGGGGCGTAGGAACACTGAAGCTTTCTTT.

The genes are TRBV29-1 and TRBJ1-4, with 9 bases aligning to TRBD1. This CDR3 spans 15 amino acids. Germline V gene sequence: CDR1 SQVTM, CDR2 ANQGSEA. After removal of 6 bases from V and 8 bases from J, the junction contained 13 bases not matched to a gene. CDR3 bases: TGCAGCGTGCCACTCCACAGGGGGCTATCGGAAAAACTGTTTTTT. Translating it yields CSVPLHRGLSEKLFF.

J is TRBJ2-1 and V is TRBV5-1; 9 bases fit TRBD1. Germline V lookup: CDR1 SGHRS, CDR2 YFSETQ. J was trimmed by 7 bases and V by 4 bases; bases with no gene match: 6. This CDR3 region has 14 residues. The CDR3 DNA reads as TGCGCCAGCAGCCCGGGACAGGGTAAGAATGAGCAGTTCTTC. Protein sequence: CASSPGQGKNEQFF.